This T cell receptor (beta chain) was documented in a study of T cell clonality in common variable immunodeficiency. Overall study results and limits: Compared with controls, CVID subjects had fewer shared TCRbeta clones.

This clone was counted ten times or more. Its specificity is unknown. The read halts 3 residues ahead of the CDR3 end, with the missing end drawn from the germline J gene. V was pared by 4 bases and J by 3 bases, with 14 bases between. This CDR3 has 15 amino acids. Germline V gene sequence: CDR1 SGHDT, CDR2 YYEEEE. Repertoires were generated with immunoSEQ multiplex PCR, while TCRdb's copy carries only in-frame clones and drops some. The sample holds some 50,000 clones, and no clone turns up only once. Specimen: peripheral blood mononuclear cells. The V call is TRBV5-6, the J call TRBJ1-5, with D possibly being TRBD1 (5 bases). This receptor was identified in a person aged 18 to 70 in good health. CDR3 DNA, as far as it was read: TGTGCCAGCAGCCCTGGTGGGGCAGTCAATCAGCCC. Protein: CASSPGGAVNQP. In full, the CDR3 reads CASSPGGAVNQPQHF.